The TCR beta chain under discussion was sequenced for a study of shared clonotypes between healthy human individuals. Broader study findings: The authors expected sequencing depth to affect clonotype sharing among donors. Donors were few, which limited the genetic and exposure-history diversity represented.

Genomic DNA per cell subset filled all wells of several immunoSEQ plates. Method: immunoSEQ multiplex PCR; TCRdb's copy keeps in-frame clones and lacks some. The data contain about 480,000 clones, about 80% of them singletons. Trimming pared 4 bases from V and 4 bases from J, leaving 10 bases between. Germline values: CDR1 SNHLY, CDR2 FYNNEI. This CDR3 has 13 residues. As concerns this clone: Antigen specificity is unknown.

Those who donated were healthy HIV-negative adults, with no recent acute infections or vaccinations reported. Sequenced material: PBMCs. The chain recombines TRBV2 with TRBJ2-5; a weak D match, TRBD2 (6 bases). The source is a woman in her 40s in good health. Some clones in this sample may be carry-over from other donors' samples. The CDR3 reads CASSGGTGETQYF. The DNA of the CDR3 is TGTGCCAGCAGTGGGGGGACTGGAGAGACCCAGTACTTC.